The next 2 T cell receptor beta chains were all read from a single sample in a study of blood T cells in healthy people across ages. PCR was performed a second time for roughly 7 to 12 cycles using a sample-barcoded 5' primer and a J-beta primer mix. Using its own MiXCR run on the 5' RACE reads, TCRdb lists one record per CDR3 protein. In the table there are more than 500,000 distinct CDR3 sequences, 27% of which are singletons. Source material: blood. All receptors come from a woman in her seventies in good health.

The chain couples TRBV10-3 to TRBJ2-1, with D possibly matching TRBD2 (5 bases). V lost 0 bases and J 6 bases, leaving 12 bases between the germline ends. Germline V gene data show CDR1 as ENHRY and CDR2 as SYGVKD. This CDR3 spans 15 amino acids. CDR3 region: CAISESTGSGNEQFF. CDR3 DNA sequence: TGTGCCATCAGTGAGTCCACGGGGTCGGGCAATGAGCAGTTCTTC.

V usage is TRBV7-2 and J usage is TRBJ2-5; 8 bases are shared with TRBD2. The CDR3 runs to 16 residues. Trimming took 0 bases from V and 5 from J; bases not matched to a gene: 8. Germline V gives CDR1 SGHTA, CDR2 FQGNSA. CDR3 protein: CASSLANAGGGETQYF. The DNA of the CDR3 is TGTGCCAGCAGCTTAGCGAACGCGGGGGGAGGGGAGACCCAGTACTTC.